This TCR beta chain came from a study of blood T cell repertoires in COVID-19. Study-wide background: PBMCs, B-cell-depleted T cells, or T cells were the source of the cDNA or gDNA that made up the material.

The germline gives CDR1 SEHNR, CDR2 FQNEAQ (reference sequence). CDR3 length equals 17 residues. The junction had 5 bases not matched to a gene; V was cut back by 3 bases and J by 3 bases. Cohorts were based on clinical histories the participants reported. Authors' methods: Nucleated cell number was recorded as an estimate derived from reference gene primer amplification. Assay used: immunoSEQ multiplex PCR; TCRdb lists only in-frame clones, some missing. Clonal size and the V and J genes are those of that table, whereas D and trimming came from the DNA. The sample has 200,000 to 250,000 clones, roughly 90% seen once.

The sample taken for sequencing was PBMCs or T cells enriched from blood (not recorded which). This rearrangement joins TRBV7-9 to TRBJ2-7; 16 bases fit TRBD2. The clonotype was recovered from a young man who had been exposed to COVID-19. The CDR3 nucleotides are TGTGCCAGCAGCTTGGGACTAGCGGGGGGGAAAGACTACGAGCAGTACTTC. It is translated as CASSLGLAGGKDYEQYF.